This T cell receptor (beta chain) was observed in a study of T cells in Graves' hyperthyroidism and ophthalmopathy. Findings and limits, study-wide: Within blood appeared most thyroid clonotypes that had expanded above 0.001.

This clonotype was detected ten times or more. Its antigen remains unidentified. Template material for amplifying TCR beta CDR3 regions consisted of RNA transcripts. Primed by the HTBI set, a first-round RT-PCR was run on the TCR CDR3. TCRdb reprocessed the multiplex PCR reads via MiXCR and lists one record per CDR3 protein. This table has 95,000 to 110,000 distinct CDR3 sequences, approximately 15% appearing once. The diagnostic basis comprised clinical symptoms, serum thyroxine and TRAb, thyroid ultrasound and orbital computed tomography. Sequencing was performed on blood. The TCR originated in a woman aged 50 to 65 with Graves' hyperthyroidism.

The CDR3 DNA sequence: TGTGCCAGCTCACCACCCCACGGGACAGGAGTCACCGGGGAGCTGTTTTTT. This encodes CASSPPHGTGVTGELFF. The chain has TRBV18 and TRBJ2-2; 8 bases line up with TRBD1. The trim removed 0 bases at V and 4 bases at J, leaving 7 bases unmatched. Germline CDR1 KGHSH, CDR2 LQKENI. The CDR3 spans 17 residues.